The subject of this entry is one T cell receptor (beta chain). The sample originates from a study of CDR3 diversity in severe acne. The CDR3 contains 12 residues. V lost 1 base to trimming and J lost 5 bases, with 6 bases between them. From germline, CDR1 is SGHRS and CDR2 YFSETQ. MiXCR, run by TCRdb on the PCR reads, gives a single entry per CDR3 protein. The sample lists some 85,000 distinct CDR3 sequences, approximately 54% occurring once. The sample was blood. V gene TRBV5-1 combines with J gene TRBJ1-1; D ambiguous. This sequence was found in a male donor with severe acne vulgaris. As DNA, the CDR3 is TGCGCCAGCAGCTTGTCGGGAACTGAAGCTTTCTTT. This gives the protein CASSLSGTEAFF. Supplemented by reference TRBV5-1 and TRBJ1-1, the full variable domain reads KAGVTQTPRYLIKTRGQQVTLSCSPISGHRSVSWYQQTPGQGLQFLFEYFSETQRNKGNFPGRFSGRQFSNSRSEMNVSTLELGDSALYLCASSLSGTEAFFGQGTRLTVV.